The 11 T cell receptor beta chains in this list originate from one sample, sequenced in a study of radiotherapy plus CTLA-4 blockade in lung cancer. Using immunoSEQ multiplex PCR, the repertoire was profiled, and TCRdb retains in-frame clones only, with some absent. Of 40,000 to 45,000 clones listed, more than 60% were seen once; the top ten hold roughly 10%. Sequencing used peripheral blood, obtained from a patient treated with radiotherapy plus ipilimumab. The receptors were sampled from a human donor with non-small cell lung cancer who had stable disease on radiotherapy plus ipilimumab.

This chain links TRBV5-6 with TRBJ2-5, with TRBD2 as a possible D gene (5 bases). Trimming took 3 bases from V and 5 from J, leaving 14 bases between them. Looked up from germline, CDR1 is SGHDT and CDR2 is YYEEEE. This CDR3 spans 14 amino acids. The CDR3 sequence: CASSWRAPGETQYF. In DNA, the CDR3 is TGTGCCAGCAGCTGGCGGGCGCCGGGGGAGACCCAGTACTTC. The whole variable domain, remainder taken from reference TRBV5-6 and TRBJ2-5, is DAGVTQSPTHLIKTRGQQVTLRCSPKSGHDTVSWYQQALGQGPQFIFQYYEEEERQRGNFPDRFSGHQFPNYSSELNVNALLLGDSALYLCASSWRAPGETQYFGPGTRLLVL.

The rearrangement uses TRBV11-1 and TRBJ1-1; a possible D gene is TRBD1 (5 bases). This CDR3 is built from 15 residues. The V end lost 5 bases, the J end lost 2 bases, and 15 bases lay between the germline ends. Per the germline V gene, CDR1 is SGHAT and CDR2 is FQDESV (reference sequence). As DNA, the CDR3 is TGTGCCAGCAGCCCGAAGGGGAGGGGCAACACTGAAGCTTTCTTT. Protein: CASSPKGRGNTEAFF.

This rearrangement joins TRBV7-6 to TRBJ2-7; a possible D gene is TRBD1 (5 bases). V was trimmed by 2 bases and J by 5 bases, leaving 13 bases between them. The germline V gene encodes CDR1 SGHVS and CDR2 FNYEAQ. The CDR3 spans 14 residues. CDR3 residues: CASSLIKGLHEQYF. The CDR3, as DNA: TGTGCCAGCAGCTTAATCAAGGGGTTGCACGAGCAGTACTTC.

The rearrangement uses TRBV5-6 and TRBJ1-3, with D uncertain. Germline CDR1 is SGHDT and CDR2 is YYEEEE. The CDR3 spans 16 residues. V dropped 3 bases and J dropped 0 bases, with 13 bases sitting between them. The DNA of the CDR3 is TGTGCCAGCAGCTGGAGGCAGACGAGCTCTGGAAACACCATATATTTT. This codes for CASSWRQTSSGNTIYF.

The genes are TRBV6-1 and TRBJ1-5; D is unclear. This CDR3 is built from 13 residues. The germline V gene has CDR1 MNHNS and CDR2 SASEGT. Trimming stripped 1 base from V and 5 bases from J, with 6 bases between. The CDR3 nucleotides read TGTGCCAGCAGTGAAGGGGCCCATCAGCCCCAGCATTTT. Its translation: CASSEGAHQPQHF.

V is TRBV27 and J is TRBJ1-6; TRBD1 might be the D (6 bases). Trimming pared 6 bases from V and 0 bases from J, leaving 12 bases between. Germline values: CDR1 MNHEY, CDR2 SMNVEV (reference sequence). The CDR3 totals 16 residues. CDR3 in DNA: TGTGCCAGCAGGACAGGCCAGAGCTCCTATAATTCACCCCTCCACTTT. It yields the protein CASRTGQSSYNSPLHF.

The rearrangement uses TRBV10-3 and TRBJ1-1, with unresolved D. This CDR3 contains 13 residues. Trimming shortened V by 7 bases and J by 1 base, and 10 bases separated the two germline ends. In germline, CDR1 is ENHRY, CDR2 SYGVKD. The CDR3 sequence is CAITLQENTEAFF. DNA for the CDR3: TGTGCCATCACCCTGCAGGAGAACACTGAAGCTTTCTTT.

This chain uses TRBV21-1 with TRBJ1-6; no DNA check was done on the table's D call, TRBD1. TRBV21-1 is described as a pseudogene. The CDR3 is made up of 17 amino acids. The CDR3: CASSSRQGAPRVSPLHF. The CDR3 nucleotides read TGTGCCAGCAGCAGCCGACAGGGGGCGCCCCGGGTTTCACCCCTCCACTTT.

This clone has more than one count but fewer than ten. The genes are TRBV5-1 and TRBJ2-2, with TRBD1 matching over 9 bases. CDR1 and CDR2 from the germline V gene are SGHRS and YFSETQ. CDR3 length: 16 residues. V lost 2 bases to trimming and J lost 3 bases; unmatched junction nucleotides: 5. The CDR3 loop is CASSFGDRAYTGELFF. CDR3 DNA sequence: TGCGCCAGCAGCTTTGGGGACAGGGCCTACACCGGGGAGCTGTTTTTT.

The chain carries TRBV5-6 and TRBJ2-2, with 7 bases aligning to TRBD2. CDR3 size: 15 residues. In germline, CDR1 is SGHDT, CDR2 YYEEEE. V was clipped by 3 bases and J by 5 bases; unmatched bases: 7. As DNA, the CDR3 is TGTGCCAGCAGCTCGTCCCTAGCGGTGACCGGGGAGCTGTTTTTT. This encodes CASSSSLAVTGELFF.

The chain carries TRBV6-1 and TRBJ1-2, with D possibly matching TRBD1 (5 bases). The CDR3 is 17 amino acids. Germline CDR1 MNHNS, CDR2 SASEGT. V was shortened by 0 bases and J by 1 base, with 15 bases between the two germline ends. This CDR3 reads CASSEALGQGRNYGYTF. The CDR3 DNA is TGTGCCAGCAGTGAAGCGCTGGGCCAGGGCCGTAACTATGGCTACACCTTC.